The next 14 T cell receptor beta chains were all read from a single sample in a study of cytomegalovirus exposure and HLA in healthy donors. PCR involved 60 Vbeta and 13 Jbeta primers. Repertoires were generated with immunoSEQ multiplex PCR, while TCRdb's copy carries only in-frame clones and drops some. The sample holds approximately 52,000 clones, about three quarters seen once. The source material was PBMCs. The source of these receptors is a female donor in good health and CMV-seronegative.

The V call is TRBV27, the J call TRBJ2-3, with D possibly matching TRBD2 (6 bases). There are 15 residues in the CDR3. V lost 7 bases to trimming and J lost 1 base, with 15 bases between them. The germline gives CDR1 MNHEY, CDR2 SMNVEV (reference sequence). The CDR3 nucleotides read TGTGCCAGCAACCACGGGGGTTCCCGCACAGATACGCAGTATTTT. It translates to CASNHGGSRTDTQYF.

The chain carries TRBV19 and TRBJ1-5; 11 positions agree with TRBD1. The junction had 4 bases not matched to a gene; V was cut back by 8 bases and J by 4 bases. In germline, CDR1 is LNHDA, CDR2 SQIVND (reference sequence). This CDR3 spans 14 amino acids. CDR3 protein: CASQGTGGNQPQHF. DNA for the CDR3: TGTGCCAGTCAAGGGACAGGGGGGAATCAGCCCCAGCATTTT. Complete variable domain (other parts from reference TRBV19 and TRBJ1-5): DGGITQSPKYLFRKEGQNVTLSCEQNLNHDAMYWYRQDPGQGLRLIYYSQIVNDFQKGDIAEGYSVSREKKESFPLTVTSAQKNPTAFYLCASQGTGGNQPQHFGDGTRLSIL.

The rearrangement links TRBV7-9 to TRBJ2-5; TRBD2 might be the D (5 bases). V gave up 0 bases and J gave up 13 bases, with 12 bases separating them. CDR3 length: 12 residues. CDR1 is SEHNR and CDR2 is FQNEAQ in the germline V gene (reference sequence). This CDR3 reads CASSLAGERLYF. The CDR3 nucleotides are TGTGCCAGCAGCTTAGCTGGGGAGAGGTTGTACTTC.

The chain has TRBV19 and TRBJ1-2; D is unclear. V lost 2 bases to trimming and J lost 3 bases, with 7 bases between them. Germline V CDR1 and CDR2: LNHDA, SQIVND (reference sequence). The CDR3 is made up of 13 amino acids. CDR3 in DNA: TGTGCCAGTAGTATAATGGCCCACTATGGCTACACCTTC. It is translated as CASSIMAHYGYTF.

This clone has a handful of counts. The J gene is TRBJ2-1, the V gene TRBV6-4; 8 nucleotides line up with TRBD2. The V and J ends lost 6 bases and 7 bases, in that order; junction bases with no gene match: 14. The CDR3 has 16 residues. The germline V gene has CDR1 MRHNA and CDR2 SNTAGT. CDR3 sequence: CASSLSPSGGSNEQFF. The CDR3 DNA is TGTGCCAGCAGCCTATCCCCTTCGGGAGGGAGTAATGAGCAGTTCTTC.

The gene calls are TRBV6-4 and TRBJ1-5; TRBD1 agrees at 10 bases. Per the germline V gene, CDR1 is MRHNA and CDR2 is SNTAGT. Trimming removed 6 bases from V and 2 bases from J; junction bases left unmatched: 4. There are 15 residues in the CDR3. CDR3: CASRRDRGCNQPQHF. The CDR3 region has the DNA TGTGCCAGCAGAAGGGACAGGGGTTGCAATCAGCCCCAGCATTTT.

CDR3 coding DNA: TGTGCCAGCAGTTCACCGTCTGTGGGGCGAAAAGAGACCCAGTACTTC. Protein: CASSSPSVGRKETQYF. The V and J genes are TRBV7-8 and TRBJ2-5; perhaps TRBD1 as D (5 bases). The germline CDR1 and CDR2 sequences are SGHVS and FQNEAQ. This CDR3 is built from 16 residues. The ends were cut back, 6 bases at V and 3 bases at J, with 20 bases in the middle. Full variable domain (outside the CDR3, taken from reference TRBV7-8 and TRBJ2-5): GAGVSQSPRYKVAKRGQDVALRCDPISGHVSLFWYQQALGQGPEFLTYFQNEAQLDKSGLPSDRFFAERPEGSVSTLKIQRTQQEDSAVYLCASSSPSVGRKETQYFGPGTRLLVL.

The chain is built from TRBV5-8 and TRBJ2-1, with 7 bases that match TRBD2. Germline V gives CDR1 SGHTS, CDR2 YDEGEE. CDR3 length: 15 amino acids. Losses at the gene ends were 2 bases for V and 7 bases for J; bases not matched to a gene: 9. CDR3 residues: CASSFQGGRGNEQFF. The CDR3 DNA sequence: TGTGCCAGCAGCTTTCAGGGAGGGAGAGGGAATGAGCAGTTCTTC. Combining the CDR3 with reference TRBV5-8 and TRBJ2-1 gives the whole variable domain EAGVTQSPTHLIKTRGQQATLRCSPISGHTSVYWYQQALGLGLQFLLWYDEGEERNRGNFPPRFSGRQFPNYSSELNVNALELEDSALYLCASSFQGGRGNEQFFGPGTRLTVL.

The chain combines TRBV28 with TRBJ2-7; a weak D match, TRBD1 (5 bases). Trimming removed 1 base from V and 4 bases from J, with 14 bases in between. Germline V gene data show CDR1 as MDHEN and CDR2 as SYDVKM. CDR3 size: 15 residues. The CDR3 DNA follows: TGTGCCAGCAGTTTATTGGTCCCAGGGATGTACGAGCAGTACTTC. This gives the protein CASSLLVPGMYEQYF. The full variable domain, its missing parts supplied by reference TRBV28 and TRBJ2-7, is DVKVTQSSRYLVKRTGEKVFLECVQDMDHENMFWYRQDPGLGLRLIYFSYDVKMKEKGDIPEGYSVSREKKERFSLILESASTNQTSMYLCASSLLVPGMYEQYFGPGTRLTVT.

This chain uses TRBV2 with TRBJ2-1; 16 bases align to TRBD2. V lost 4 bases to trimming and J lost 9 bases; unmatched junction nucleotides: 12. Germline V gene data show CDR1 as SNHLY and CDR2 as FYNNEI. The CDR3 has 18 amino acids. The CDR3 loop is CASSVGVGTSGGAGEQFF. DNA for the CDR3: TGTGCCAGCAGTGTTGGGGTTGGGACTAGCGGGGGGGCCGGTGAGCAGTTCTTC.

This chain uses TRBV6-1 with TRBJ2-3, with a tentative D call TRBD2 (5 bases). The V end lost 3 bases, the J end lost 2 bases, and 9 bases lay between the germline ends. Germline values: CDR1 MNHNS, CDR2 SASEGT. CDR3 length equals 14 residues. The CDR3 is CASSERVVTDTQYF. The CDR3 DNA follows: TGTGCCAGCAGTGAGAGGGTAGTCACAGATACGCAGTATTTT.

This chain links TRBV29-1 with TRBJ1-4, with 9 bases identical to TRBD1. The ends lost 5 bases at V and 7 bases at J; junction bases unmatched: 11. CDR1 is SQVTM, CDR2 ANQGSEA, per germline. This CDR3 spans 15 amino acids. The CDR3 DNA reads TGCAGCGTTTCTAAGACCGGGACAGGGAGTGAAAAACTGTTTTTT. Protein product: CSVSKTGTGSEKLFF. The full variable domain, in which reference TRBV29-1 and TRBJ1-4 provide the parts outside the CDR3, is SAVISQKPSRDICQRGTSLTIQCQVDSQVTMMFWYRQQPGQSLTLIATANQGSEATYESGFVIDKFPISRPNLTFSTLTVSNMSPEDSSIYLCSVSKTGTGSEKLFFGSGTQLSVL.

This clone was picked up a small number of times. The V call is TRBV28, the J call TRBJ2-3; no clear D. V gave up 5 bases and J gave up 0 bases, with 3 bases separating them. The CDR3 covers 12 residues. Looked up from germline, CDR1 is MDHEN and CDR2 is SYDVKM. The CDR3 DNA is TGTGCCAGCAGTCTTAGCACAGATACGCAGTATTTT. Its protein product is CASSLSTDTQYF.

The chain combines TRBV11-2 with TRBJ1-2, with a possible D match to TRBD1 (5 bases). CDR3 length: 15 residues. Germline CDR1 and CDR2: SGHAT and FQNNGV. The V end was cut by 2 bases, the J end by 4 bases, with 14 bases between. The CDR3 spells CASSLLPTDSYGYTF. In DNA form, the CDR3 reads TGTGCCAGCAGCTTACTACCGACAGACTCCTATGGCTACACCTTC.